The 21 T cell receptor beta chains below all came from one sample that was sequenced in a study of sequential checkpoint blockade in melanoma. The treatment here: randomized to nivolumab then ipilimumab (arm A) or the reverse (arm B). Clones were sequenced by immunoSEQ multiplex PCR, and TCRdb holds only the in-frame ones, with some missing. Among roughly 9,200 clones, roughly 24% were seen once, and the ten largest hold about 10%. The sample was tumor tissue (inferred from file names), taken from a patient given nivolumab and ipilimumab in sequence. These TCRs come from a human donor with melanoma.

The genes are TRBV18 and TRBJ1-1, with 10 bases fitting TRBD1. CDR3 length equals 14 residues. V gave up 3 bases and J gave up 4 bases; unmatched junction bases: 2. Germline V gene lookup returns CDR1 KGHSH and CDR2 LQKENI. The CDR3 protein is CASSPGQGGTEAFF. CDR3 nucleotides: TGTGCCAGCTCACCTGGACAGGGGGGCACTGAAGCTTTCTTT.

Within the sample, this clone is medium-sized (0.01 to 0.1%). The chain employs TRBV6-8 and TRBJ2-7; a possible D gene is TRBD1 (6 bases). The germline V and J ends were trimmed by 6 bases and 4 bases, with 13 bases remaining between them. This CDR3 spans 13 amino acids. Germline lookup yields CDR1 MNHGY and CDR2 SAAAGT. Here the CDR3 DNA reads TGTGCCAGCAGCCCGGACAGAAGATACGAGCAGTACTTC. This encodes CASSPDRRYEQYF.

The chain employs TRBV19 and TRBJ2-4, with a weak D call TRBD1 (5 bases). The CDR3 has 16 residues. CDR1 is LNHDA, CDR2 SQIVND, per germline (reference sequence). The V end was cut by 1 base, the J end by 0 bases, with 10 bases between. In nucleotides, the CDR3 is TGTGCCAGTAGTATAGTAGGGGCAGTAGCCAAAAACATTCAGTACTTC. It yields the protein CASSIVGAVAKNIQYF.

In its sample, this clone was seen a few times. The chain recombines TRBV6-8 with TRBJ2-7, with D possibly called TRBD1 or TRBD2 (5 bases each). The V gene's germline CDR1 is MNHGY and CDR2 SAAAGT. The V and J ends lost 7 bases and 2 bases respectively, with 15 bases between them. This CDR3 has 14 amino acids. The CDR3 loop is CASTRGREPYEQYF. DNA of the CDR3: TGTGCCAGCACCCGGGGCAGGGAGCCCTACGAGCAGTACTTC.

This clone has more than one count but fewer than ten. The V gene is TRBV6-1, the J gene TRBJ1-1; D is unresolved. Between the trimmed V and J ends, which lost 1 base and 0 bases, there was a span of 12 bases. The CDR3 has 16 residues. The germline V gene has CDR1 MNHNS and CDR2 SASEGT. CDR3 sequence reads: CASSEDGTGVNTEAFF. The DNA of the CDR3 is TGTGCCAGCAGTGAAGACGGTACCGGGGTGAACACTGAAGCTTTCTTT.

The genes are TRBV7-5 and TRBJ2-1; the table names TRBD2, a call not compared with the DNA. TRBV7-5 is a documented pseudogene. This CDR3 contains 17 residues. CDR3 coding DNA: TGTGCCAGCAGCTACACTAGCGGGAGTTACTCCTACAATGAGCAGTTCTTC. It is translated as CASSYTSGSYSYNEQFF.

This chain joins TRBV19 and TRBJ2-2; D is unclear. CDR1 is LNHDA, CDR2 SQIVND, per germline (reference sequence). With 2 bases removed from V and 3 bases from J, the gap between germline ends came to 7 bases. The CDR3 spans 14 residues. The CDR3 region is CASSITLYTGELFF. The CDR3 DNA reads TGTGCCAGTAGTATAACGTTGTACACCGGGGAGCTGTTTTTT.

This clone was seen a few times. This chain links TRBV6-8 with TRBJ1-6, with 7 bases fitting TRBD1. Germline CDR1 is MNHGY and CDR2 is SAAAGT. Trimming took 6 bases from V and 9 from J; bases not matched to a gene: 8. This CDR3 region has 14 residues. The CDR3 bases are TGTGCCAGCAGACGACAGGGACCTGGTTCACCCCTCCACTTT. Translated: CASRRQGPGSPLHF.

In its sample, this clone was seen a few times. This chain connects TRBV28 to TRBJ2-4; D could derive from TRBD1 or TRBD2 (6 bases each). The ends were cut back, 6 bases at V and 8 bases at J, with 20 bases in the middle. The germline V gene encodes CDR1 MDHEN and CDR2 SYDVKM. CDR3 length: 15 amino acids. For the CDR3, the DNA is TGTGCCAGCAGAGCCTCTCCGGGGGCGATGGACATTCAGTACTTC. It translates to CASRASPGAMDIQYF.

This clone was detected many times. The V gene is TRBV4-1, the J gene TRBJ2-6, with D hard to call. CDR3 length: 15 amino acids. The V and J ends lost 4 bases and 0 bases respectively, with 7 bases between them. Germline values: CDR1 MGHRA, CDR2 YSYEKL. The CDR3 sequence: CASSREASGANVLTF. CDR3 nucleotide sequence: TGCGCCAGCAGCCGAGAAGCCTCTGGGGCCAACGTCCTGACTTTC.

By proportion, this clone is medium-sized (0.01 to 0.1%). The genes are TRBV9 and TRBJ2-1; D ambiguous. Trimming pared 0 bases from V and 4 bases from J, leaving 8 bases between. The CDR3 sequence is 14 residues long. Germline loops: CDR1 SGDLS, CDR2 YYNGEE. The CDR3 DNA sequence: TGTGCCAGCAGCGTAGATCCAGCTTACAATGAGCAGTTCTTC. It yields the protein CASSVDPAYNEQFF.

V and J are TRBV29-1 and TRBJ1-2; D possibly corresponds to TRBD1 (6 bases). The CDR3 runs to 12 residues. Germline V gene lookup returns CDR1 SQVTM and CDR2 ANQGSEA. Deletions cut 5 bases from V and 7 bases from J, with 14 bases between. CDR3 nucleotides: TGCAGCGTTACTAACAGGGAGGGTGGCTACACCTTC. Encoded protein: CSVTNREGGYTF.

V is TRBV28 and J is TRBJ2-3; no clear D gene. Trimming cost V 7 bases and J 2 bases, with 10 bases left between them. CDR3 length: 13 amino acids. Germline CDR1 reads MDHEN; CDR2 reads SYDVKM. CDR3 amino acids: CASNGRYTDTQYF. The CDR3 coding sequence is TGTGCCAGCAATGGACGGTACACAGATACGCAGTATTTT. Full variable domain (rest looked up from reference TRBV28 and TRBJ2-3): DVKVTQSSRYLVKRTGEKVFLECVQDMDHENMFWYRQDPGLGLRLIYFSYDVKMKEKGDIPEGYSVSREKKERFSLILESASTNQTSMYLCASNGRYTDTQYFGPGTRLTVL.

Ten or more counts support this clone. CDR3 coding DNA: TGTGCCAGCAGCTCCCGCGAGGGGCGTAACACCGGGGAGCTGTTTTTT. Residues: CASSSREGRNTGELFF. The chain couples TRBV11-3 to TRBJ2-2; D is tentatively TRBD1 or TRBD2 (5 bases each). The CDR3 length is 16 residues. Between the trimmed V and J ends, which lost 4 bases and 2 bases, there was a span of 14 bases. The germline V gene has CDR1 SGHNT and CDR2 YENEEA.

This clone turned up a few times. The chain recombines TRBV11-3 with TRBJ2-7; no reliable D call. V dropped 3 bases and J dropped 3 bases, with 15 bases sitting between them. In germline, CDR1 is SGHNT, CDR2 YENEEA. The CDR3 is made up of 15 amino acids. The CDR3 sequence is CASSLGGNNIYEQYF. Written as DNA, the CDR3 is TGTGCCAGCAGCTTGGGTGGGAACAACATCTACGAGCAGTACTTC.

This clone was recorded a few times. The chain carries TRBV11-3 and TRBJ2-2; TRBD2 aligns across 10 bases. This CDR3 region has 16 residues. Germline V gene lookup returns CDR1 SGHNT and CDR2 YENEEA. Trimming cost V 2 bases and J 4 bases; bases outside gene matches: 4. The CDR3 protein is CASSLLAGAPTGELFF. Here the CDR3 DNA reads TGTGCCAGCAGCTTACTAGCGGGGGCGCCCACCGGGGAGCTGTTTTTT. The full variable domain, rest sourced from reference TRBV11-3 and TRBJ2-2, is EAGVVQSPRYKIIEKKQPVAFWCNPISGHNTLYWYLQNLGQGPELLIRYENEEAVDDSQLPKDRFSAERLKGVDSTLKIQPAELGDSAVYLCASSLLAGAPTGELFFGEGSRLTVL.

This clone was recorded a few times. The chain couples TRBV6-8 to TRBJ2-7, with D maybe TRBD1 (9 bases). The V end lost 5 bases, the J end lost 6 bases, and 20 bases lay between the germline ends. The CDR3 loop spans 15 amino acids. The germline CDR1 and CDR2 sequences are MNHGY and SAAAGT. In DNA, the CDR3 is TGTGCCAGCAGTGACGGGGGGGGACAGGGTATCGAGCAGTACTTC. Encoded protein: CASSDGGGQGIEQYF.

The chain uses TRBV11-3 and TRBJ2-5; TRBD2 matches at 8 bases. The CDR3 covers 17 residues. Germline assignment: CDR1 SGHNT and CDR2 YENEEA. The J segment lost 3 bases and the V segment lost 3 bases, leaving 12 bases of the junction unmatched. The CDR3 DNA follows: TGTGCCAGCAGCTTGGTAGTTATCGACGGGGGGGAAGAGACCCAGTACTTC. Its translation: CASSLVVIDGGEETQYF. Supplemented by reference TRBV11-3 and TRBJ2-5, the full variable domain reads EAGVVQSPRYKIIEKKQPVAFWCNPISGHNTLYWYLQNLGQGPELLIRYENEEAVDDSQLPKDRFSAERLKGVDSTLKIQPAELGDSAVYLCASSLVVIDGGEETQYFGPGTRLLVL.

V usage is TRBV18 and J usage is TRBJ1-1; a possible D gene is TRBD1 (5 bases). The length of the CDR3 is 14 residues. V gave up 3 bases and J gave up 4 bases, with 12 bases separating them. From germline, CDR1 is KGHSH and CDR2 LQKENI. CDR3: CASSPGTYPTEAFF. As DNA, the CDR3 is TGTGCCAGCTCACCCGGGACCTACCCCACTGAAGCTTTCTTT.

This clone has a handful of counts. The genes are TRBV6-8 and TRBJ2-5; D might be TRBD2 (6 bases). V was cut by 2 bases and J by 4 bases, with 23 bases left in between. The germline gives CDR1 MNHGY, CDR2 SAAAGT. The length of the CDR3 is 18 residues. Here the CDR3 reads CASSYPELAGSSRETQYF. CDR3 sequence (DNA): TGTGCCAGCAGTTACCCGGAGCTTGCGGGGTCCTCCCGAGAGACCCAGTACTTC.

This clone was seen repeatedly, ten times or more. The chain is built from TRBV6-8 and TRBJ2-7; 9 nucleotides agree with TRBD1. The germline CDR1 and CDR2 sequences are MNHGY and SAAAGT. V shed 8 bases and J 5 bases; nucleotides not matched to a gene: 10. The CDR3 runs 14 residues. In DNA form, the CDR3 reads TGTGCCAGCTGTCCGGGACAGGGTCCCAACGAGCAGTACTTC. Encoded protein: CASCPGQGPNEQYF.